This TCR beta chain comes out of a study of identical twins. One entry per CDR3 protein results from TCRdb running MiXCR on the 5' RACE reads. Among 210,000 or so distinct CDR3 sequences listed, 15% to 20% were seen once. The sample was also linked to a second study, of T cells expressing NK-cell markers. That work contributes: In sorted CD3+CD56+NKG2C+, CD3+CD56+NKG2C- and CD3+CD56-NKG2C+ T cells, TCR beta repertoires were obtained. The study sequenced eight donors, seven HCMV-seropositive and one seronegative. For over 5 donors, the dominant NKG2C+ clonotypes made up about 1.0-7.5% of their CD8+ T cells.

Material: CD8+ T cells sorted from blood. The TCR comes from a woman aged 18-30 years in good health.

The CDR3 is CASSPKGTNYEQYF. The CDR3, as DNA: TGTGCCAGCAGCCCCAAGGGTACGAACTACGAGCAGTACTTC. The chain links TRBV7-9 to TRBJ2-7; D is ambiguous. Germline assignment: CDR1 SEHNR and CDR2 FQNEAQ (reference sequence). The V gene lost 5 bases and the J gene lost 3 bases, with 14 bases spanning the gap. The length of the CDR3 is 14 residues. Looking up the rest from reference TRBV7-9 and TRBJ2-7 gives the full variable domain: DTGVSQNPRHKITKRGQNVTFRCDPISEHNRLYWYRQTLGQGPEFLTYFQNEAQLEKSRLLSDRFSAERPKGSFSTLEIQRTEQGDSAMYLCASSPKGTNYEQYFGPGTRLTVT.